Listed below are T cell receptor beta chains from one sample, sequenced in a study of T cells in Graves' hyperthyroidism and ophthalmopathy. TCRdb processed the multiplex PCR reads anew with MiXCR; each CDR3 protein has one entry. There are about 560,000 distinct CDR3 sequences in the sample; over 15% occur only once, and more than 15% lies in the top ten. Sequenced sample: blood. Every receptor here comes from a woman under 30 with Graves' hyperthyroidism. The CDR3 runs from the conserved cysteine through the conserved F or W. The order of the fields is clone size, V gene, D gene, J gene, CDR3 protein, CDR3 DNA. The D gene is left open where the match is weak. Size is omitted from some rows. Given values are once, few, many or a class for expanded clones.

size: few
V: TRBV27
D: TRBD2
J: TRBJ2-1
CDR3: CASSPRGGAGGGYKFF
DNA: TGTGCCAGCAGTCCGCGGGGGGGAGCGGGAGGGGGGTATAAGTTCTTC

size: many
V: TRBV27
D: NA
J: TRBJ2-1
CDR3: CASSRLEAKNEQFF
DNA: TGTGCCAGCAGCAGACTAGAGGCTAAGAATGAGCAGTTCTTC

size: NA
V: TRBV11-2
D: TRBD2
J: TRBJ2-1
CDR3: CASSLGVLAGVGEQFF
DNA: TGTGCCAGCAGCTTAGGGGTGCTAGCGGGAGTGGGCGAGCAGTTCTTC

size: NA
V: TRBV5-1
D: NA
J: TRBJ2-5
CDR3: CASSNRDYQETQYF
DNA: TGCGCCAGCAGCAACCGGGACTACCAAGAGACCCAGTACTTC

size: NA
V: TRBV5-4
D: TRBD2
J: TRBJ2-3
CDR3: CASSLGSGSVTDTQYF
DNA: TGTGCCAGCAGCTTGGGTAGCGGGAGTGTCACAGATACGCAGTATTTT

size: NA
V: TRBV19
D: NA
J: TRBJ1-1
CDR3: CATKSGTEGEAFF
DNA: TGTGCCACAAAATCCGGGACGGAGGGTGAAGCTTTCTTT

size: few
V: TRBV6-1
D: NA
J: TRBJ1-1
CDR3: CASSSVAEAFF
DNA: TGTGCCAGCAGCTCCGTGGCTGAAGCTTTCTTT

size: NA
V: TRBV10-1
D: TRBD1
J: TRBJ1-5
CDR3: CATGTGRGGQPQHF
DNA: TGCGCCACCGGGACAGGGAGAGGCGGTCAGCCCCAGCATTTT

size: NA
V: TRBV25-1
D: NA
J: TRBJ2-5
CDR3: CASSEFTGVEETQYF
DNA: TGTGCCAGCAGTGAATTTACGGGAGTGGAGGAGACCCAGTACTTC

size: NA
V: TRBV6-1
D: NA
J: TRBJ1-5
CDR3: CASSDQINQPQHF
DNA: TGCGCCAGCAGTGACCAGATTAATCAGCCCCAGCATTTT

size: NA
V: TRBV27
D: NA
J: TRBJ2-2
CDR3: CASTRSGTGFTGELFF
DNA: TGTGCCAGCACGCGCTCCGGGACGGGCTTCACCGGGGAGCTGTTTTTT

size: NA
V: TRBV20-1
D: TRBD2
J: TRBJ2-2
CDR3: CSAMTGGNTGELFF
DNA: TGCAGTGCTATGACGGGAGGGAACACCGGGGAGCTGTTTTTT

size: few
V: TRBV19
D: TRBD1
J: TRBJ1-2
CDR3: CASMGTVYGYTF
DNA: TGTGCCAGTATGGGGACAGTTTATGGCTACACCTTC

size: once
V: TRBV4-3
D: TRBD2
J: TRBJ2-1
CDR3: CASSQKWASGGPYYHYNEQFF
DNA: TGCGCCAGCAGCCAGAAATGGGCTAGCGGGGGCCCATACTACCATTACAATGAGCAGTTCTTC

size: many
V: TRBV6-1
D: NA
J: TRBJ1-5
CDR3: CASSVGSRSSNQPQHF
DNA: TGTGCCAGCAGTGTGGGCAGTCGTTCTAGCAATCAGCCCCAGCATTTT

size: few
V: TRBV10-2
D: TRBD2
J: TRBJ2-1
CDR3: CASSTVAGNNEQFF
DNA: TGCGCCAGCTCGACGGTAGCGGGAAACAATGAGCAGTTCTTC

size: NA
V: TRBV27
D: TRBD1
J: TRBJ2-6
CDR3: CASSFAGTGRSGANVLTF
DNA: TGTGCCAGCAGTTTTGCCGGGACAGGGAGGTCTGGGGCCAACGTCCTGACTTTC

size: few
V: TRBV4-1
D: NA
J: TRBJ2-6
CDR3: CASSQLARGTGANVLTF
DNA: TGCGCCAGCAGCCAGCTCGCTAGGGGAACTGGGGCCAACGTCCTGACTTTC

size: NA
V: TRBV6-2/TRBV6-3
D: NA
J: TRBJ2-6
CDR3: CASTSGQGWANVLTF
DNA: TGTGCCAGCACCTCGGGTCAGGGCTGGGCCAACGTCCTGACTTTC

size: NA
V: TRBV7-8
D: TRBD1
J: TRBJ1-1
CDR3: CASRPTGTGSFTEAFF
DNA: TGTGCCAGCAGGCCAACAGGGACAGGATCTTTCACTGAAGCTTTCTTT

size: many
V: TRBV11-2
D: NA
J: TRBJ1-1
CDR3: CASSLGVANTEAFF
DNA: TGTGCCAGCAGCTTAGGAGTAGCCAACACTGAAGCTTTCTTT

size: many
V: TRBV5-1
D: NA
J: TRBJ1-5
CDR3: CASSLGGIGNQPQHF
DNA: TGCGCCAGCAGCTTGGGGGGTATTGGCAATCAGCCCCAGCATTTT

size: few
V: TRBV9
D: NA
J: TRBJ1-6
CDR3: CASSVDADNSPLHF
DNA: TGTGCCAGCAGCGTAGATGCCGATAATTCACCCCTCCACTTT

size: many
V: TRBV24-1
D: NA
J: TRBJ1-6
CDR3: CATSDTRGSPLHF
DNA: TGTGCCACCAGTGATACCAGGGGTTCACCCCTCCACTTT

size: NA
V: TRBV20-1
D: TRBD2
J: TRBJ2-5
CDR3: CSASPGGGLAASGAVQTQYF
DNA: TGCAGTGCTAGTCCAGGGGGGGGACTAGCGGCCTCGGGGGCCGTCCAGACCCAGTACTTC

size: few
V: TRBV29-1
D: NA
J: TRBJ2-1
CDR3: CSVDWGLAEYNEQFF
DNA: TGCAGCGTTGACTGGGGCCTAGCAGAGTACAATGAGCAGTTCTTC